This section outlines one T cell receptor beta chain sequence together with its context. What it binds is not known. The table came from immunoSEQ multiplex PCR; TCRdb's copy has only in-frame clones and leaves some out. The repertoire includes about 160,000 clones, roughly 90% of them detected once, and about a tenth sits in the top ten. The data were obtained in a study of cytomegalovirus exposure and HLA in healthy donors. Study observations and caveats: Associated with cytomegalovirus, according to the listing, were approximately 160 TCR beta chains. Accounts indicate the classifier identified cytomegalovirus status with strong specificity and sensitivity.

V was shortened by 5 bases and J by 0 bases, with 17 bases between the two germline ends. CDR1 is SGHTA and CDR2 is FQGNSA in the germline V gene. This CDR3 region has 17 residues. V is TRBV7-2 and J is TRBJ1-5, with D maybe TRBD1 (5 bases). The sequenced sample consisted of PBMCs. The TCR comes from a woman between 18 and 30 years old in good health and CMV-seropositive. Written as DNA, the CDR3 is TGTGCCAGCAGCGCCCCCCGGGGGTTACTTAGCAATCAGCCCCAGCATTTT. It encodes CASSAPRGLLSNQPQHF.